The clone carrying this TCR beta chain was detected only a few times. Its antigen remains unknown. The CDR3 extends over 17 amino acids. The germline V gene encodes CDR1 MNHEY and CDR2 SVGEGT. With 6 bases removed from V and 5 bases from J, the gap between germline ends came to 20 bases. An equimolar mix of two oligonucleotides served as the beta constant-region primer for TRBC1 and TRBC2. Ligated cDNA was amplified by four rounds of PCR with nested alpha and beta constant-region primers and SP2. TCRdb independently ran MiXCR on the UMI-ligation and nested PCR reads; one entry per CDR3 protein. This table holds over 130,000 distinct CDR3 sequences, roughly a fifth found once. The sample comes from a study of naive and memory T cell subsets. Study findings and constraints: Over 90% of naive TCR sequences appeared only once, unlike memory subsets. Naive repertoires, especially CD8, held a few larger clonotypes, possibly memory cells re-expressing CD45RA. From naive to CM, EM and EMRA, diversity decreased and Gini increased.

Alpha and beta libraries were amplified separately from the second PCR onward. Sequential positive selection took CD4 T cells first, then CD8 T cells. The rearrangement links TRBV6-2 or TRBV6-3 to TRBJ1-6, with D hard to call. This receptor was identified in a human donor in good health. Sequencing was done on a sample of naive CD8+ T cells from blood. This CDR3 is CASSIDVPAGDNSPLHF. DNA for the CDR3: TGTGCCAGCAGCATCGACGTTCCCGCCGGCGATAATTCACCCCTCCACTTT.